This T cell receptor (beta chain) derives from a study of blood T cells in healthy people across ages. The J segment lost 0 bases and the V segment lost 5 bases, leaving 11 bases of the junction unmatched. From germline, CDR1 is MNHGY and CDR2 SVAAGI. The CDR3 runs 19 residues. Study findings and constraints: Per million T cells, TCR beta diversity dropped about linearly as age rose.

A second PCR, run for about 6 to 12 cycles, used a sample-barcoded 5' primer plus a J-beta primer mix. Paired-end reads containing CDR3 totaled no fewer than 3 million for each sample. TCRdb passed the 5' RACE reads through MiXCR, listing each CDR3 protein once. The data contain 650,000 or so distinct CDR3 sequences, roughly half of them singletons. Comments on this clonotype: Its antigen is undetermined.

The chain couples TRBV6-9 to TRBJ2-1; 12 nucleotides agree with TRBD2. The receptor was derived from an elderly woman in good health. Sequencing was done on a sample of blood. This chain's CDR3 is CASSAPGLAGESSYNEQFF. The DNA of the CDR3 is TGTGCCAGCAGTGCTCCGGGACTAGCGGGCGAAAGCTCCTACAATGAGCAGTTCTTC.